Below, one T cell receptor beta chain is given with its context. Germline loops: CDR1 SNHLY, CDR2 FYNNEI. The CDR3 extends over 16 amino acids. J gave up 6 bases and V 8 bases, and 15 bases lay outside the gene matches. These data belong to a study of blood T cell repertoires in COVID-19. Study-wide background: Researchers got acute and convalescent COVID-19 samples from the United States, Italy and Spain. Sample material is recorded as cDNA or gDNA derived from T cells, B-cell-depleted T cells, or PBMCs.

In the original processing: Counts of nucleated cells, estimated from reference gene primer amplification, were obtained. Method: immunoSEQ multiplex PCR; TCRdb's copy keeps in-frame clones and lacks some. Clone size and V and J calls were adopted from that table, with D and trimming inferred from the DNA. The table lists approximately 360,000 clones, around 90% of them singletons. This chain uses TRBV2 with TRBJ2-1; TRBD2 matches 8 bases. The sample was peripheral blood. The clonotype was recovered from a man aged 35 to 55 with acute or convalescent COVID-19. CDR3 in amino acids: CASGGPGLAGLNEQFF. The CDR3 DNA follows: TGTGCCAGCGGGGGGCCTGGACTAGCAGGCCTCAATGAGCAGTTCTTC.